One and the same sample provided the 22 T cell receptor beta chains below, sequenced in a study of T cells in Graves' hyperthyroidism and ophthalmopathy (dated by TCRdb to the late 2010s). The library was generated by multiplex PCR. Sequencer: Illumina HiSeq 2000. The TCR beta CDR3 regions were amplified from RNA transcripts. A first-round RT-PCR of the TCR CDR3 used the HTBI primer set with the Qiagen OneStep RT-PCR kit. TCRdb handled the public reads itself, with Q25 trimming in fastp and clone calling in MiXCR, and kept productive beta chains. Rows with a matching CDR3 protein are joined into one entry that keeps the most common DNA and genes. A total of around 620,000 distinct CDR3 sequences appear in this sample, around 15% of them only once. 3.5% to 4% of the sample goes to the ten largest clones. Material for sequencing was blood. The receptor set was obtained from a woman aged 25 to 45 with Graves' hyperthyroidism.

This clonotype has at least ten counts. The rearrangement uses TRBV20-1 and TRBJ2-1, with D unresolved. Germline V CDR1 and CDR2: DFQATT, SNEGSKA (reference sequence). This CDR3 contains 13 residues. V was pared by 1 base and J by 5 bases, with 9 bases between. CDR3 sequence reads: CSARASPNNEQFF. As DNA, the CDR3 is TGCAGTGCTAGAGCGTCCCCAAACAATGAGCAGTTCTTC.

This clonotype came up many times. The chain combines TRBV28 with TRBJ2-7; tentatively, D is TRBD1 (5 bases). Germline CDR1 is MDHEN and CDR2 is SYDVKM. This CDR3 is built from 12 residues. V was cut by 3 bases and J by 7 bases, with 10 bases left in between. This CDR3 is CASSLRTREQYF. For the CDR3, the DNA is TGTGCCAGCAGTTTGAGGACACGGGAGCAGTACTTC.

The sample holds a few counts of this clonotype. This CDR3 is CASSLGAGRNQPQHF. CDR3 nucleotide sequence: TGTGCCAGCAGCTTAGGAGCAGGCCGCAATCAGCCCCAGCATTTT. The rearrangement joins TRBV7-2 to TRBJ1-5, with no clear D. The germline V and J ends were trimmed by 1 base and 2 bases, with 9 bases remaining between them. Germline V gives CDR1 SGHTA, CDR2 FQGNSA. The CDR3 is 15 amino acids.

The chain has TRBV25-1 and TRBJ2-1, with 8 bases matching TRBD2. This CDR3 has 13 amino acids. Germline CDR1 and CDR2: MGHDK and SYGVNS. V shed 5 bases and J 6 bases; nucleotides not matched to a gene: 3. The CDR3 is CASSTGGPNEQFF. In DNA, the CDR3 is TGTGCCAGCAGTACGGGAGGGCCCAATGAGCAGTTCTTC.

This clonotype was seen repeatedly, ten times or more. The V and J genes are TRBV7-2 and TRBJ2-7, with D possibly matching TRBD1 (5 bases). Trimming cost V 1 base and J 4 bases, with 14 bases left between them. The CDR3 loop spans 15 amino acids. Per germline, CDR1 SGHTA and CDR2 FQGNSA. The CDR3 DNA sequence: TGTGCCAGCAGCTTAGAGGCAGGGCTCCCTTACGAGCAGTACTTC. It encodes CASSLEAGLPYEQYF.

The sample holds a few counts of this clonotype. The chain links TRBV6-1 to TRBJ2-4; 7 bases align to TRBD1. The CDR3 consists of 14 residues. With V trimmed by 5 bases and J by 6 bases, 7 bases remained unmatched. Looked up from germline, CDR1 is MNHNS and CDR2 is SASEGT. The CDR3 is CASSMPGQLNIQYF. CDR3 nucleotides: TGTGCCAGCAGTATGCCGGGACAGCTAAACATTCAGTACTTC.

This chain links TRBV6-1 with TRBJ2-2; D is undetermined. Deletions cut 6 bases from V and 1 base from J, with 9 bases between. This CDR3 region has 14 residues. Per germline, CDR1 MNHNS and CDR2 SASEGT. As DNA, the CDR3 is TGTGCCAGCAGAGAGGTTAGGAACACCGGGGAGCTGTTTTTT. It translates to CASREVRNTGELFF.

The chain employs TRBV27 and TRBJ1-6, with D unresolved. This CDR3 is 15 amino acids long. V was pared by 6 bases and J by 3 bases, with 12 bases between. Germline V lookup: CDR1 MNHEY, CDR2 SMNVEV (reference sequence). In DNA form, the CDR3 reads TGTGCCAGCAGCCCGGACGGCTACTATAATTCACCCCTCCACTTT. Its translation is CASSPDGYYNSPLHF.

In its sample, this clonotype was seen a few times. The V gene is TRBV20-1, the J gene TRBJ2-2, with 7 bases identical to TRBD1. V lost 0 bases and J lost 1; bases outside the gene matches: 11. The CDR3 runs to 18 residues. In germline, CDR1 is DFQATT, CDR2 SNEGSKA (reference sequence). The CDR3 nucleotides are TGCAGTGCTAGAGATAAGGGAGCCGGGACAGTGAACACCGGGGAGCTGTTTTTT. The encoded protein is CSARDKGAGTVNTGELFF.

This clonotype has just a few counts. The chain employs TRBV14 and TRBJ2-1; D unclear. V dropped 4 bases and J dropped 8 bases, with 12 bases sitting between them. The CDR3 totals 13 residues. The germline CDR1 and CDR2 sequences are SGHDN and FVKESK. The CDR3 DNA reads as TGTGCCAGCAGCCCGAGACATGCCGATGAGCAGTTCTTC. Translated: CASSPRHADEQFF.

This chain connects TRBV15 to TRBJ1-2, with no clear D. CDR3 length: 14 amino acids. Trimming cost V 7 bases and J 0 bases, with 12 bases left between them. In germline, CDR1 is LNHNV, CDR2 YYDKDF (reference sequence). CDR3 nucleotides: TGTGCCACCACCGCGCCGTACTCTAACTATGGCTACACCTTC. Translated, it gives CATTAPYSNYGYTF.

This chain uses TRBV27 with TRBJ1-5; no definite D call. Trimming pared 3 bases from V and 1 base from J, leaving 10 bases between. The CDR3 spans 15 residues. Germline assignment: CDR1 MNHEY and CDR2 SMNVEV (reference sequence). The CDR3 coding sequence is TGTGCCAGCAGTTTCTCCGGGGTCAGCAATCAGCCCCAGCATTTT. Its translation: CASSFSGVSNQPQHF.

The chain links TRBV20-1 to TRBJ1-5; TRBD1 is a possible D gene (5 bases). Between the trimmed V and J ends, which lost 1 base and 2 bases, there was a span of 12 bases. Germline loops: CDR1 DFQATT, CDR2 SNEGSKA (reference sequence). CDR3 length: 15 residues. The CDR3 DNA sequence: TGCAGTGCTAGAGTATTCGGGACGGGCAATCAGCCCCAGCATTTT. It translates to CSARVFGTGNQPQHF.

This clonotype occurred many times. The rearrangement links TRBV29-1 to TRBJ1-1; D may be TRBD1 (6 bases). The CDR3 has 12 amino acids. The V gene lost 6 bases and the J gene lost 4 bases, with 12 bases spanning the gap. Germline V gives CDR1 SQVTM, CDR2 ANQGSEA. Written as DNA, the CDR3 is TGCAGCGTCCGGACAGCCGGCACTGAAGCTTTCTTT. It translates to CSVRTAGTEAFF.

This clonotype appeared many times. CDR3 nucleotides: TGTGCCAGCAGTGAACAGGATAATTCACCCCTCCACTTT. As protein: CASSEQDNSPLHF. The rearrangement links TRBV6-1 to TRBJ1-6, with D hard to call. The CDR3 has 13 amino acids. Germline-derived CDR1 and CDR2 are MNHNS and SASEGT. V dropped 2 bases and J dropped 5 bases, with 4 bases sitting between them.

This chain uses TRBV5-5 with TRBJ1-1; D is possibly TRBD1 (6 bases). This CDR3 is 15 amino acids long. V was shortened by 4 bases and J by 0 bases, with 13 bases between the two germline ends. The germline CDR1 and CDR2 sequences are SGHKS and YYEKEE (reference sequence). The CDR3 DNA follows: TGTGCCAGCAGCCAAGAGGGGACATTGAACACTGAAGCTTTCTTT. Residues: CASSQEGTLNTEAFF.

This clonotype was recorded many times. The V gene is TRBV27, the J gene TRBJ2-2, with 14 bases lining up with TRBD2. V shed 1 base, J shed 6 bases, and the junction held 7 bases outside the gene matches. The CDR3 totals 18 residues. Germline CDR1 and CDR2: MNHEY and SMNVEV (reference sequence). This CDR3 reads CASSLFGRLAGGSGELFF. CDR3 DNA: TGTGCCAGCAGTTTATTCGGACGACTAGCGGGAGGGTCCGGGGAGCTGTTTTTT.

A word on this clonotype: This may be a read error, as it is one base from a much larger clone. This chain joins TRBV27 and TRBJ2-3, with unresolved D. CDR3 length: 11 amino acids. Trimming took 8 bases from V and 6 from J, leaving 9 bases between them. In germline, CDR1 is MNHEY, CDR2 SMNVEV (reference sequence). CDR3 residues: CASQLGDTQYF. CDR3 in DNA: TGTGCCAGCCAGTTGGGGGATACGCAGTATTTT.

V and J are TRBV19 and TRBJ1-1; 9 bases map to TRBD1. The CDR3 runs 16 residues. Germline values: CDR1 LNHDA, CDR2 SQIVND (reference sequence). After removal of 5 bases from V and 2 bases from J, the junction contained 9 bases not matched to a gene. In nucleotides, the CDR3 is TGTGCCAGTAGTTTCATGGGACAGGGACAAAACACTGAAGCTTTCTTT. This gives the protein CASSFMGQGQNTEAFF.

The sample holds one count of this clonotype. V usage is TRBV9 and J usage is TRBJ1-4, with D possibly matching TRBD1 (6 bases). CDR1 is SGDLS and CDR2 is YYNGEE in the germline V gene. The CDR3 consists of 14 residues. Between the trimmed V and J ends, which lost 2 bases and 8 bases, there was a span of 13 bases. CDR3 protein: CASSVGQGYEKLFF. The CDR3 DNA follows: TGTGCCAGCAGCGTGGGGCAGGGGTACGAAAAACTGTTTTTT.

This clonotype was observed at least ten times. The chain has TRBV20-1 and TRBJ1-6; 9 nucleotides align to TRBD1. The CDR3 is made up of 17 amino acids. J was trimmed by 5 bases and V by 0 bases; bases with no gene match: 8. Germline V gives CDR1 DFQATT, CDR2 SNEGSKA (reference sequence). The CDR3 here is CSARDHRGRPNNSPLHF. The CDR3 DNA is TGCAGTGCTAGAGATCACAGGGGGCGTCCGAATAATTCACCCCTCCACTTT.

The chain links TRBV11-2 to TRBJ2-7; 8 bases fit TRBD1. The CDR3 is 18 residues long. V trimming: 1 base; J trimming: 3 bases; junction bases outside the gene matches: 14. Germline values: CDR1 SGHAT, CDR2 FQNNGV. The CDR3 is CASSLVRFGQGWDYEQYF. The CDR3 coding sequence is TGTGCCAGCAGCTTAGTTAGGTTCGGACAGGGATGGGACTACGAGCAGTACTTC.